This TCR beta chain was sequenced for a study of blood T cell repertoires in COVID-19. Assay: immunoSEQ multiplex PCR; the TCRdb copy retains only in-frame clones and omits some. The sample contains hundreds of thousands of clones, roughly 90% of which appear only once. Germline CDR1 MNHEY, CDR2 SMNVEV (reference sequence). The CDR3 has 15 residues. V lost 6 bases and J lost 6, with 17 bases in between. This TCR was sampled from a woman aged 25 to 45 with COVID-19, enrolled during active disease. V gene TRBV27 combines with J gene TRBJ1-4; D possibly corresponds to TRBD1 (5 bases). Source material: peripheral blood. Here the CDR3 reads CASSRGSGKDEKLFF. CDR3 in DNA: TGTGCCAGCAGCCGGGGCAGCGGGAAGGATGAAAAACTGTTTTTT.